One and the same sample provided the 6 T cell receptor beta chains below, sequenced in a study of blood T cell repertoires in COVID-19. The assay was immunoSEQ multiplex PCR, and TCRdb's table has in-frame clones only and misses some. The top ten hold roughly 4.6% of the sample, which has under 350,000 clones, over 65% seen once. Source material: peripheral blood. The receptors shown here come from a man between 60 and 70 years old who had recovered from COVID-19.

This chain links TRBV6-1 with TRBJ2-7; 9 bases fit TRBD1. The CDR3 runs 17 residues. With 4 bases clipped from V and 1 base from J, the junction kept 11 bases outside the gene matches. CDR1 and CDR2 from the germline V gene are MNHNS and SASEGT. The CDR3 DNA is TGTGCCAGCAGTGGCATAAACCGGGACAGGGCTTCCTACGAGCAGTACTTC. Its translation is CASSGINRDRASYEQYF.

V usage is TRBV10-1 and J usage is TRBJ2-7; possibly TRBD2 for D (6 bases). The CDR3 has 14 amino acids. Germline V gives CDR1 WNHNN, CDR2 SYGVQD (reference sequence). Trimming shortened V by 4 bases and J by 7 bases, and 17 bases separated the two germline ends. CDR3 nucleotide sequence: TGCGCCAGCAGTGTAGCGGCGACTTCTGGGGAGCAGTACTTC. It codes for CASSVAATSGEQYF.

This chain uses TRBV25-1 with TRBJ1-1; TRBD1 is a possible D gene (6 bases). V was trimmed by 6 bases and J by 8 bases, leaving 13 bases between them. The germline gives CDR1 MGHDK, CDR2 SYGVNS. The CDR3 loop spans 12 amino acids. The CDR3 reads CASRQGFAEAFF. Here the CDR3 DNA reads TGTGCCAGCAGACAGGGCTTTGCAGAAGCTTTCTTT.

This clone was observed a single time. A much larger clone differs from this one at a single base, so this may be a read error. The chain links TRBV5-5 to TRBJ2-7, with TRBD2 matching over 8 bases. V lost 4 bases to trimming and J lost 6 bases; unmatched junction nucleotides: 15. The CDR3 is made up of 16 amino acids. Per the germline V gene, CDR1 is SGHKS and CDR2 is YYEKEE (reference sequence). The CDR3 spells CASSQVGAGGRVEQYF. The CDR3 DNA sequence: TGTGCCAGCAGCCAAGTTGGGGCGGGGGGCCGAGTCGAGCAGTACTTC.

The chain is built from TRBV5-1 and TRBJ1-1, with TRBD1 identical over 7 bases. The CDR3 contains 14 residues. J was trimmed by 2 bases and V by 1 base; bases with no gene match: 2. CDR1 and CDR2 from the germline V gene are SGHRS and YFSETQ. The DNA for the CDR3 is TGCGCCAGCAGCTTGTGGACAGGAAACACTGAAGCTTTCTTT. It codes for CASSLWTGNTEAFF.

This chain links TRBV29-1 with TRBJ2-3; D not resolved. The CDR3 runs to 15 residues. The germline gives CDR1 SQVTM, CDR2 ANQGSEA. V lost 7 bases, J lost 2 bases, and 19 bases lay in between. CDR3 nucleotides: TGCAGCGCCTCGATTTATGGCGGTTACACAGATACGCAGTATTTT. Encoded protein: CSASIYGGYTDTQYF.